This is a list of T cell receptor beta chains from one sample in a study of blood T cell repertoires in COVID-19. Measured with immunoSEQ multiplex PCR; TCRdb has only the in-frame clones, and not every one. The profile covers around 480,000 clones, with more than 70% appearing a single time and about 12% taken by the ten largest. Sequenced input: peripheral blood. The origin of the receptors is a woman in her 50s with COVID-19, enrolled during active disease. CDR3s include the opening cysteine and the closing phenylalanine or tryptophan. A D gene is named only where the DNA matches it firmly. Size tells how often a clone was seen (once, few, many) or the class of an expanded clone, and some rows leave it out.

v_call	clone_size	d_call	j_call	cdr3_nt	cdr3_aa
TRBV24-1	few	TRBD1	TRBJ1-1	TGTGCCACCAGTTCCTCAGGGGGGACTGAAGCTTTCTTT	CATSSSGGTEAFF
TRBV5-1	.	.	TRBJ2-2	TGCGCCAGCAGCTTGGACAGGAACACCGGGGAGCTGTTTTTT	CASSLDRNTGELFF
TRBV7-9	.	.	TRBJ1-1	TGTGCCAGCAGCCGCGGCGAACTTAACACTGAAGCTTTCTTT	CASSRGELNTEAFF
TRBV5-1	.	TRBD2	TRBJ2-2	TGCGCCAGCAGCACACTAGCGGGGGCAAACACCGGGGAGCTGTTTTTT	CASSTLAGANTGELFF
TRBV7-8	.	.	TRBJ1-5	TGTGCCAGCAGCCCCTTGACAGGTCCAAGCAATCAGCCCCAGCATTTT	CASSPLTGPSNQPQHF
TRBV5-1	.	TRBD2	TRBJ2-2	TGCGCCAGCAGCTTGCTACTAGCGGGGGCAGGGGAGCTGTTTTTT	CASSLLLAGAGELFF
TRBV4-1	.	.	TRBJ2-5	TGCGCCAGCAGCCAACGCACGGGGGAAGAGACCCAGTACTTC	CASSQRTGEETQYF
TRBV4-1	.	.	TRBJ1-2	TGCGCCAGCAGCCAACCAGGGGAAGGGGGTAGGATCTATGGCTACACCTTC	CASSQPGEGGRIYGYTF
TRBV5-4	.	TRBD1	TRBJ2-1	TGTGCCAGCAGCCGGACAGGGGGCGGTGGGTGGAATGAGCAGTTCTTC	CASSRTGGGGWNEQFF
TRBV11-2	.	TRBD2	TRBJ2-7	TGTGCCAGCAGCCGACTAGCTGGGGCCTACGAGCAGTACTTC	CASSRLAGAYEQYF
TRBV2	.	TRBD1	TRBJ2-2	TGTGCCAGCAGAGCGGACAGGATGGCCGGGGAGCTGTTTTTT	CASRADRMAGELFF
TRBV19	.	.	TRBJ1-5	TGTGCCAGTAGTATGCGGGAGGACGGTCAGCCCCAGCATTTT	CASSMREDGQPQHF
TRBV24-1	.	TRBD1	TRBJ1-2	TGTGCCACCAGTGATTTCACAGGGGGCAATGGCTACACCTTC	CATSDFTGGNGYTF